A single sample is the source of the 17 T cell receptor beta chains below, sequenced in a study of blood T cells in healthy people across ages. For the second PCR, which ran for about 7 to 11 cycles, a sample-barcoded 5' primer and a J-beta primer mix were used. From the 5' RACE reads, TCRdb called clonotypes with MiXCR, one entry per CDR3 protein. The sample has about 1.1 million distinct CDR3 sequences; 35% to 40% are singletons. Sequenced: blood. The receptors originated from a man aged 18 to 29 in good health.

The gene calls are TRBV3-1 and TRBJ2-7; D may correspond to TRBD1 or TRBD2 (5 bases each). The CDR3 has 16 amino acids. The V end was cut by 5 bases, the J end by 7 bases, with 24 bases between. Germline CDR1 and CDR2: LGHDT and YNNKEL (reference sequence). CDR3 in amino acids: CASSDNTGTAFYEQYF. In DNA, the CDR3 is TGTGCCAGCAGCGACAATACCGGGACGGCCTTCTATGAGCAGTACTTC.

In this sample, this clonotype turned up many times. The gene calls are TRBV4-1 and TRBJ2-3; TRBD2 matches at 13 bases. The CDR3 covers 17 residues. Germline values: CDR1 MGHRA, CDR2 YSYEKL. Trimming removed 1 base from V and 5 bases from J; junction bases left unmatched: 6. CDR3 in amino acids: CASSQVKTSGGRDTQYF. DNA for the CDR3: TGCGCCAGCAGCCAAGTAAAGACTAGCGGGGGGCGAGATACGCAGTATTTT.

A few counts support this clonotype. The rearrangement uses TRBV20-1 and TRBJ1-1; TRBD1 might be the D (5 bases). The germline CDR1 and CDR2 sequences are DFQATT and SNEGSKA (reference sequence). The CDR3 loop spans 11 amino acids. CDR3 sequence (DNA): TGCAGCATGGGGGGAGCCACTGAAGCTTTCTTT. Protein: CSMGGATEAFF.

This clonotype was found a few times. This chain connects TRBV29-1 to TRBJ1-2; D is perhaps TRBD1 (5 bases). Trimming took off 3 bases at V and 8 bases at J, with 16 bases between the two ends. CDR1 is SQVTM, CDR2 ANQGSEA, per germline. This CDR3 is built from 13 residues. The CDR3 protein is CSVDQGEIAGYTF. CDR3 in DNA: TGCAGCGTTGACCAAGGGGAGATAGCGGGCTACACCTTC.

The V and J genes are TRBV28 and TRBJ2-4; no firm D call. V dropped 2 bases and J dropped 8 bases, with 16 bases sitting between them. Germline CDR1 reads MDHEN; CDR2 reads SYDVKM. The CDR3 is made up of 15 amino acids. This CDR3 reads CASSLGDSLSYIQYF. DNA for the CDR3: TGTGCCAGCAGTTTAGGAGACTCCCTTTCCTACATTCAGTACTTC. Full variable domain (rest looked up from reference TRBV28 and TRBJ2-4): DVKVTQSSRYLVKRTGEKVFLECVQDMDHENMFWYRQDPGLGLRLIYFSYDVKMKEKGDIPEGYSVSREKKERFSLILESASTNQTSMYLCASSLGDSLSYIQYFGAGTRLSVL.

This clonotype was found a few times. The V gene is TRBV15, the J gene TRBJ2-1; D is unresolved. The germline CDR1 and CDR2 sequences are LNHNV and YYDKDF (reference sequence). V lost 3 bases and J lost 0, with 15 bases in between. This CDR3 is 17 amino acids long. The CDR3 spells CATSRDAWGSSYNEQFF. The CDR3 nucleotides read TGTGCCACCAGCAGGGATGCCTGGGGAAGCTCCTACAATGAGCAGTTCTTC.

The V call is TRBV28, the J call TRBJ2-7; D possibly matches TRBD1 or TRBD2 (6 bases each). Germline V lookup: CDR1 MDHEN, CDR2 SYDVKM. Between the trimmed V and J ends, which lost 7 bases and 4 bases, there was a span of 17 bases. This CDR3 has 14 amino acids. The CDR3: CASIGGPRRYEQYF. For the CDR3, the DNA is TGTGCCAGCATAGGGGGGCCAAGAAGATACGAGCAGTACTTC.

This clonotype came up once. The chain is built from TRBV6-1 and TRBJ2-2; tentatively, D is TRBD2 (5 bases). The CDR3 length is 16 residues. Trimming removed 7 bases from V and 1 base from J, with 16 bases in between. CDR1 MNHNS and CDR2 SASEGT come from the germline V gene. CDR3 protein: CASTLAGTQNTGELFF. CDR3 DNA: TGTGCCAGCACCCTGGCGGGCACCCAGAACACCGGGGAGCTGTTTTTT.

Many counts were recorded for this clonotype. This chain uses TRBV9 with TRBJ2-1; no definite D call. Germline V gene data show CDR1 as SGDLS and CDR2 as YYNGEE. The CDR3 is 14 amino acids. Trimming pared 3 bases from V and 6 bases from J, leaving 13 bases between. As DNA, the CDR3 is TGTGCCAGCAGCGCGCAACCAGACTTCAATGAGCAGTTCTTC. Its translation is CASSAQPDFNEQFF.

This rearrangement joins TRBV28 to TRBJ2-1, with D tentatively TRBD1 or TRBD2 (5 bases each). Trimming removed 10 bases at V and 4 bases at J, with 20 bases between. The CDR3 is made up of 15 amino acids. Per the germline V gene, CDR1 is MDHEN and CDR2 is SYDVKM. The CDR3: CATLSWGFPYNEQFF. The CDR3 nucleotides are TGTGCCACCCTTTCGTGGGGGTTCCCTTACAATGAGCAGTTCTTC.

This clonotype showed up just a few times. J is TRBJ2-1 and V is TRBV12-3 or TRBV12-4; no reliable D call. V was trimmed by 9 bases and J by 9 bases, leaving 18 bases between them. This CDR3 has 13 amino acids. The CDR3 region is CASTPAMSIEQFF. Written as DNA, the CDR3 is TGTGCCAGTACCCCGGCGATGTCGATTGAGCAGTTCTTC.

The rearrangement links TRBV6-1 to TRBJ2-5; TRBD2 is a possible D gene (6 bases). Trimming removed 4 bases at V and 4 bases at J, with 16 bases between. Looked up from germline, CDR1 is MNHNS and CDR2 is SASEGT. This CDR3 contains 15 residues. The CDR3 sequence is CASSVINPGGETQYF. CDR3 in DNA: TGTGCCAGCAGTGTAATAAATCCCGGGGGAGAGACCCAGTACTTC.

The V call is TRBV11-2, the J call TRBJ2-7; D not certain. V dropped 0 bases and J dropped 7 bases, with 16 bases sitting between them. This CDR3 is built from 15 residues. Per germline, CDR1 SGHAT and CDR2 FQNNGV. The DNA of the CDR3 is TGTGCCAGCAGCTTAGAAGATTTACCGTACAATGAGCAGTACTTC. This codes for CASSLEDLPYNEQYF.

The V call is TRBV6-2 or TRBV6-3, the J call TRBJ2-2; D is ambiguous. The CDR3 runs 14 residues. CDR1 and CDR2 (germline): MNHEY, SVGEGT. V lost 4 bases to trimming and J lost 4 bases, with 10 bases between them. The CDR3 spells CASSSNLGTGELFF. CDR3 DNA: TGTGCCAGCAGTTCAAACTTAGGCACCGGGGAGCTGTTTTTT.

The chain has TRBV5-1 and TRBJ2-1, with 8 bases identical to TRBD2. The trim removed 4 bases at V and 0 bases at J, leaving 15 bases unmatched. Germline V CDR1 and CDR2: SGHRS, YFSETQ. This CDR3 has 19 amino acids. In DNA form, the CDR3 reads TGCGCCAGCAGCCCCCGCCTTCTACCTACTAGCGGCTCCTACAATGAGCAGTTCTTC. Translating it yields CASSPRLLPTSGSYNEQFF.

This clonotype was counted only a few times. This chain joins TRBV27 and TRBJ2-1; D is possibly TRBD1 or TRBD2 (5 bases each). V was shortened by 5 bases and J by 4 bases, with 15 bases between the two germline ends. Looked up from germline, CDR1 is MNHEY and CDR2 is SMNVEV (reference sequence). This CDR3 has 15 residues. CDR3 region: CASSRVGREYNEQFF. The CDR3 DNA follows: TGTGCCAGCAGTCGGGTCGGCAGGGAGTACAATGAGCAGTTCTTC.

This clonotype came up a few times. V and J are TRBV6-2 or TRBV6-3 and TRBJ2-3; D is unresolved. Germline V CDR1 and CDR2: MNHEY, SVGEGT. V was clipped by 0 bases and J by 5 bases, with 6 bases between them. The CDR3 spans 13 residues. The CDR3 sequence: CASSYSRRDTQYF. Here the CDR3 DNA reads TGTGCCAGCAGTTACTCCAGAAGAGATACGCAGTATTTT.